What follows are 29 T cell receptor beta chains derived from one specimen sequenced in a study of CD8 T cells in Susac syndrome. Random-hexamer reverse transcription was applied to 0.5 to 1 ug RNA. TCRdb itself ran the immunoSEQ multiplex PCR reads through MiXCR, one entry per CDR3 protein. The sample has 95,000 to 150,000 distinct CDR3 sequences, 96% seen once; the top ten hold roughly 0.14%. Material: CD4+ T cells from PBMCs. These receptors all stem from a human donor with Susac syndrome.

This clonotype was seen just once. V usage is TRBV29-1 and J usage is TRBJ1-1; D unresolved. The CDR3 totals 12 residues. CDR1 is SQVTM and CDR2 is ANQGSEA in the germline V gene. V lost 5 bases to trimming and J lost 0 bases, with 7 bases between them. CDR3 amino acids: CSVQAMNTEAFF. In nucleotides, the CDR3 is TGCAGCGTTCAAGCTATGAACACTGAAGCTTTCTTT.

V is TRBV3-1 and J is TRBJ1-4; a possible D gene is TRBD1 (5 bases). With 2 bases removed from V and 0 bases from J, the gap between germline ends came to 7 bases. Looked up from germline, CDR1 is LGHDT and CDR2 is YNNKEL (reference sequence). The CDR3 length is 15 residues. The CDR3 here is CASSQWGATNEKLFF. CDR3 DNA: TGTGCCAGCAGCCAATGGGGGGCAACTAATGAAAAACTGTTTTTT.

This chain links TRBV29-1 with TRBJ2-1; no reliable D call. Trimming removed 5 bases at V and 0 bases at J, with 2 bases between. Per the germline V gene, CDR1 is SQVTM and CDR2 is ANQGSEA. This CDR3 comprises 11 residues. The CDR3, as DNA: TGCAGCGTTCACTCCTACAATGAGCAGTTCTTC. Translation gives CSVHSYNEQFF.

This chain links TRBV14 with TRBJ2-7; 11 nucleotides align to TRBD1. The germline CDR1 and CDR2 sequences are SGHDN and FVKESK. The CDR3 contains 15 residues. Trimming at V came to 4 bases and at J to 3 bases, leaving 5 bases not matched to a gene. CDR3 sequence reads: CASSRSGTGGYEQYF. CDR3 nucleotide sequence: TGTGCCAGCAGCCGTTCCGGGACAGGGGGCTACGAGCAGTACTTC.

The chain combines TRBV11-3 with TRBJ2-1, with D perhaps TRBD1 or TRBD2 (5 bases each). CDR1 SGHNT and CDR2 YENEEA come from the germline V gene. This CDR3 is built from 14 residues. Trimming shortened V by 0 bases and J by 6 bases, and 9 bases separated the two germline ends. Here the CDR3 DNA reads TGTGCCAGCAGCTTAGAGGGACCCCCCAATGAGCAGTTCTTC. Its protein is CASSLEGPPNEQFF. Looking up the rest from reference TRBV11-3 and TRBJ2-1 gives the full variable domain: EAGVVQSPRYKIIEKKQPVAFWCNPISGHNTLYWYLQNLGQGPELLIRYENEEAVDDSQLPKDRFSAERLKGVDSTLKIQPAELGDSAVYLCASSLEGPPNEQFFGPGTRLTVL.

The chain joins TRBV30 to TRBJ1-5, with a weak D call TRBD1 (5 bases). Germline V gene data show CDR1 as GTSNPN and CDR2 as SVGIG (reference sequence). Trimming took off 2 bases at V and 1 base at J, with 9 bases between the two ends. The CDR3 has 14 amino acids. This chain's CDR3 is CAWSLWGSNQPQHF. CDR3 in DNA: TGTGCCTGGAGTTTATGGGGGAGCAATCAGCCCCAGCATTTT.

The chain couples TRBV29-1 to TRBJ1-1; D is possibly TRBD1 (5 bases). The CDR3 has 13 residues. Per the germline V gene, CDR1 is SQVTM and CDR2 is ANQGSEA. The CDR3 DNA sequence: TGCAGTGGTTTCGGTGGGGGAACCCCTGAAGCTTTCTTT. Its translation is CSGFGGGTPEAFF. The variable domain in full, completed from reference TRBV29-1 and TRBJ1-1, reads SAVISQKPSRDICQRGTSLTIQCQVDSQVTMMFWYRQQPGQSLTLIATANQGSEATYESGFVIDKFPISRPNLTFSTLTVSNMSPEDSSIYLCSGFGGGTPEAFFGQGTRLTVV.

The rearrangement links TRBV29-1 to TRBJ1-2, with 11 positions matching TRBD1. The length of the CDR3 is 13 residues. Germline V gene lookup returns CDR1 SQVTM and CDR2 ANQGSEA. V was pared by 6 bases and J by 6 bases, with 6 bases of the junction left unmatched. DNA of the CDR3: TGCAGCGTCGGGACAGGGGGGTGGGATGGCTACACCTTC. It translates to CSVGTGGWDGYTF.

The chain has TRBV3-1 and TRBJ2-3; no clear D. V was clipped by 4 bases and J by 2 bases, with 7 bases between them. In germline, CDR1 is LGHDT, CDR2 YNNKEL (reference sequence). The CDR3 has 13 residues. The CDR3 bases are TGTGCCAGCAGCCCCCGCCACACAGATACGCAGTATTTT. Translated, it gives CASSPRHTDTQYF.

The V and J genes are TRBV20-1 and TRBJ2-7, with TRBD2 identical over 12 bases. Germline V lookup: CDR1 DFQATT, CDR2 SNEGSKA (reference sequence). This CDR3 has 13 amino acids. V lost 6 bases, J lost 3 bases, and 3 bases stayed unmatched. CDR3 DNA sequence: TGCAGTGCCCCTAGCGGGAGGGACTACGAGCAGTACTTC. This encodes CSAPSGRDYEQYF.

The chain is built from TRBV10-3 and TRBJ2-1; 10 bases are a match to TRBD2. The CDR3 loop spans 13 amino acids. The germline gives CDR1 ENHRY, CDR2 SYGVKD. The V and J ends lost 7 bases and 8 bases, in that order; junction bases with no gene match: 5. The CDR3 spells CAINPGTSDEQFF. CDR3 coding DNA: TGTGCCATCAACCCCGGGACTAGCGATGAGCAGTTCTTC.

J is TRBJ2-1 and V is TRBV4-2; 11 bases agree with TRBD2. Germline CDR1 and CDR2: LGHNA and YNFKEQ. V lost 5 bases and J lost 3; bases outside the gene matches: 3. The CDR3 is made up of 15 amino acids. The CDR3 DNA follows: TGTGCCAGCAGCTCTCTAGCGGGAGGCTACAATGAGCAGTTCTTC. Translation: CASSSLAGGYNEQFF.

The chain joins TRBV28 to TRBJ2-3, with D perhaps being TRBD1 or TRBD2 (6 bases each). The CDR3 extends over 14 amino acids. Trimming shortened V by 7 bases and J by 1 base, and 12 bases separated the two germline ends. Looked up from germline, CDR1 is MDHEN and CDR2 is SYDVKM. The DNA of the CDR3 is TGTGCCAGCAAGGACGGGGGCCGCACAGATACGCAGTATTTT. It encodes CASKDGGRTDTQYF.

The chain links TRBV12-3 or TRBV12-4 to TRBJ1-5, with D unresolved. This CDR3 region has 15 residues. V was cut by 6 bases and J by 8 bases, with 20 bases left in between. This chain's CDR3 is CASRPGLEGGEPQHF. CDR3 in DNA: TGTGCCAGCAGGCCCGGCCTTGAGGGCGGGGAGCCCCAGCATTTT.

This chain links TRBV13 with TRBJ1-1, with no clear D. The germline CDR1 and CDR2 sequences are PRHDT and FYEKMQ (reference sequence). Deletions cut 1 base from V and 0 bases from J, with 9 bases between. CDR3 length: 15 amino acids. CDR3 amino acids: CASSLAADMNTEAFF. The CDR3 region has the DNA TGTGCCAGCAGCTTAGCGGCTGACATGAACACTGAAGCTTTCTTT.

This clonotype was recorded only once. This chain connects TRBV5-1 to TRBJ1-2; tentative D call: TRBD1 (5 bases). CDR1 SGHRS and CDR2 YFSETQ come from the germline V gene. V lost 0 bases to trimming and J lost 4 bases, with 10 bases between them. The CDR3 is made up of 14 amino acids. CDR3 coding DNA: TGCGCCAGCAGCTTGGAGGTGACAGCCTATGGCTACACCTTC. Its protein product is CASSLEVTAYGYTF.

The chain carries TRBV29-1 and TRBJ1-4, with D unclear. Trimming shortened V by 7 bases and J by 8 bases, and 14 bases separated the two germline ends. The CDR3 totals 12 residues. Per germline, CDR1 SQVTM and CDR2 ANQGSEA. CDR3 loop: CSARLNREKLFF. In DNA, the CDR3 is TGCAGCGCCAGACTCAACCGGGAAAAACTGTTTTTT.

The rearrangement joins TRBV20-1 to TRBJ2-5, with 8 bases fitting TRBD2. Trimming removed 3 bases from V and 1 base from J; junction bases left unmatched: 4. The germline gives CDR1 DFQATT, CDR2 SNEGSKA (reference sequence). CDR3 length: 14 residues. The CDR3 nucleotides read TGCAGTGCTAGTCTCGGGAGGGCCCAAGAGACCCAGTACTTC. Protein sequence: CSASLGRAQETQYF.

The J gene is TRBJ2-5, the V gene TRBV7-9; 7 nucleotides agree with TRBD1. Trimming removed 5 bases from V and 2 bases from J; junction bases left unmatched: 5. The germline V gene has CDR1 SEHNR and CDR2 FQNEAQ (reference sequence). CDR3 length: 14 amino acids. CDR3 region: CASSHNRGQETQYF. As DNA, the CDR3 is TGTGCCAGCAGCCATAACAGGGGTCAAGAGACCCAGTACTTC.

The CDR3 here is CATSSPIKGRGAETQYF. CDR3 DNA: TGTGCCACCAGCAGCCCCATCAAGGGCAGGGGGGCAGAGACCCAGTACTTC. This chain joins TRBV15 and TRBJ2-5; tentatively, D is TRBD1 (7 bases). Germline CDR1 reads LNHNV; CDR2 reads YYDKDF (reference sequence). V lost 3 bases, J lost 4 bases, and 21 bases lay in between. This CDR3 spans 17 amino acids.

The CDR3 loop reads CASSLSMTGGYEQYF. The CDR3 coding sequence is TGTGCCAGCAGTTTATCGATGACAGGGGGCTACGAGCAGTACTTC. The chain carries TRBV27 and TRBJ2-7, with 9 nucleotides matching TRBD1. The junction had 3 bases not matched to a gene; V was cut back by 0 bases and J by 3 bases. Germline V lookup: CDR1 MNHEY, CDR2 SMNVEV (reference sequence). This CDR3 is 15 amino acids long.

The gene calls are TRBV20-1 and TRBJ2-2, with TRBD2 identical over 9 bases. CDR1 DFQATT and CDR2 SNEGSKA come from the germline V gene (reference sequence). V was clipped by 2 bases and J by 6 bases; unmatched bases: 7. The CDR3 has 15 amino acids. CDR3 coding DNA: TGCAGTGCTAGAAGGCGGGAGGGCCTCGCCGGGGAGCTGTTTTTT. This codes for CSARRREGLAGELFF.

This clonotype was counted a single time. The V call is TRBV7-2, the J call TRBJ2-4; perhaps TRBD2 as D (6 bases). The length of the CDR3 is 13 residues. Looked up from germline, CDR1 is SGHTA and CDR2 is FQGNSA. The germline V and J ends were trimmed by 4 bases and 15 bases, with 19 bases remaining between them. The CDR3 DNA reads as TGTGCCAGCAGCTCGGGACTCCAAGGGGATACGTACTTC. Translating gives CASSSGLQGDTYF.

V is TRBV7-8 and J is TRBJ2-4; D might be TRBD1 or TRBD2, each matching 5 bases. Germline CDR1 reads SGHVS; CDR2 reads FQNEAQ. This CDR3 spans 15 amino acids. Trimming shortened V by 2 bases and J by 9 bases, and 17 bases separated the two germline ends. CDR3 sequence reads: CASSLRELPRGIQYF. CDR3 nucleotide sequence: TGTGCCAGCAGCTTAAGGGAGCTCCCAAGGGGCATTCAGTACTTC.

CDR3 nucleotides: TGCAGTGCTCGACCTCGGACTAGCGGGAGGCTTGGGCTGTTTTTT. Residues: CSARPRTSGRLGLFF. The chain has TRBV20-1 and TRBJ2-2, with TRBD2 matching 14 bases. Germline values: CDR1 DFQATT, CDR2 SNEGSKA (reference sequence). Trimming cost V 5 bases and J 13 bases; bases outside gene matches: 12. The CDR3 is made up of 15 amino acids.

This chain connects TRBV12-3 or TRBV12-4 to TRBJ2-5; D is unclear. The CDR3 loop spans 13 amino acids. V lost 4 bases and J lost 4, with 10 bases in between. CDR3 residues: CASSSRPRETQYF. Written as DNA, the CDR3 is TGTGCCAGCAGTTCGCGGCCCCGAGAGACCCAGTACTTC.

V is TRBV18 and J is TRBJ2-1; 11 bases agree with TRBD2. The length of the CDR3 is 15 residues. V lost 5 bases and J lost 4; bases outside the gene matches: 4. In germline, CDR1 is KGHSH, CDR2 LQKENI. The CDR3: CASSSGTSGYNEQFF. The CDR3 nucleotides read TGTGCCAGCTCATCCGGGACTAGCGGATACAATGAGCAGTTCTTC. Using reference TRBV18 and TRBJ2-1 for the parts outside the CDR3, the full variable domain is NAGVMQNPRHLVRRRGQEARLRCSPMKGHSHVYWYRQLPEEGLKFMVYLQKENIIDESGMPKERFSAEFPKEGPSILRIQQVVRGDSAAYFCASSSGTSGYNEQFFGPGTRLTVL.

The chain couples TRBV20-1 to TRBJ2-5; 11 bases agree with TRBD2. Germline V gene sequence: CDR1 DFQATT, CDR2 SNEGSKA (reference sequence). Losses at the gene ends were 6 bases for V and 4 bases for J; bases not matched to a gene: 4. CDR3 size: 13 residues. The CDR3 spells CSAAGLAGETQYF. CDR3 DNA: TGCAGTGCCGCCGGACTAGCGGGAGAGACCCAGTACTTC.

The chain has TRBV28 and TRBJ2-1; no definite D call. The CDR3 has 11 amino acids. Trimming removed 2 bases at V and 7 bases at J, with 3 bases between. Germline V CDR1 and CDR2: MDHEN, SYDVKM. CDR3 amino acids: CASSLQNEQFF. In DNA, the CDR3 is TGTGCCAGCAGTTTACAGAATGAGCAGTTCTTC.